The 9 T cell receptor beta chains below come from one sample, sequenced in a study of T cells in Graves' hyperthyroidism and ophthalmopathy. Researchers amplified the TCR beta CDR3 regions from RNA transcripts. Using the HTBI primer set, a first-round RT-PCR was run on the TCR CDR3. TCRdb redid the calling of the multiplex PCR reads with MiXCR, one entry per CDR3 protein. The sample lists approximately 600,000 distinct CDR3 sequences; 14% to 15% were seen once. The material sequenced was blood. These TCRs come from a woman between 35 and 50 years old with Graves' ophthalmopathy.

The chain uses TRBV19 and TRBJ1-2; 8 bases fit TRBD1. This CDR3 is built from 16 residues. Germline V gene data show CDR1 as LNHDA and CDR2 as SQIVND (reference sequence). The trim removed 0 bases at V and 8 bases at J, leaving 11 bases unmatched. The CDR3 nucleotides read TGTGCCAGTAGTATAGAAATCGCCGCCAGGGGGCCCGGCTACACCTTC. Its translation is CASSIEIAARGPGYTF.

This clonotype has ten or more counts. This sequence joins TRBV29-1 and TRBJ1-1, with D perhaps TRBD1 (6 bases). CDR3 length: 13 residues. Germline CDR1 reads SQVTM; CDR2 reads ANQGSEA. Deletions cut 2 bases from V and 1 base from J, with 8 bases between. The DNA of the CDR3 is TGCAGCGTTGAAAGGGGGTCGAACACTGAAGCTTTCTTT. Translation gives CSVERGSNTEAFF. The full variable domain, with the rest looked up from reference TRBV29-1 and TRBJ1-1, is SAVISQKPSRDICQRGTSLTIQCQVDSQVTMMFWYRQQPGQSLTLIATANQGSEATYESGFVIDKFPISRPNLTFSTLTVSNMSPEDSSIYLCSVERGSNTEAFFGQGTRLTVV.

This clonotype was seen at least ten times. The chain is built from TRBV6-2 or TRBV6-3 and TRBJ2-7, with 8 nucleotides matching TRBD1. The CDR3 has 14 amino acids. CDR1 is MNHEY, CDR2 SVGEGT, per germline. Trimming took 5 bases from V and 2 from J; bases not matched to a gene: 5. CDR3 protein: CASSPRDRTYEQYF. The CDR3 DNA reads TGTGCCAGCAGTCCACGGGACAGGACCTACGAGCAGTACTTC.

This clonotype was counted ten times or more. CDR3: CASSGTGANTGELFF. CDR3 DNA sequence: TGTGCCAGCAGTGGAACAGGAGCCAACACCGGGGAGCTGTTTTTT. The genes are TRBV6-1 and TRBJ2-2; tentative D call: TRBD1 (5 bases). Trimming stripped 4 bases from V and 2 bases from J, with 11 bases between. The CDR3 is made up of 15 amino acids. The germline V gene has CDR1 MNHNS and CDR2 SASEGT.

This clonotype was counted at least ten times. The chain links TRBV10-3 to TRBJ2-5; D is ambiguous. This CDR3 has 12 amino acids. V was trimmed by 3 bases and J by 6 bases, leaving 8 bases between them. CDR1 is ENHRY, CDR2 SYGVKD, per germline. The DNA for the CDR3 is TGTGCCATCAGTGATTCGGTGCAGACCCAGTACTTC. This encodes CAISDSVQTQYF.

This clonotype showed up just once. The V and J genes are TRBV6-5 and TRBJ2-7; D unresolved. V lost 4 bases to trimming and J lost 3 bases, with 10 bases between them. The CDR3 extends over 13 amino acids. Germline loops: CDR1 MNHEY, CDR2 SVGAGI. CDR3 DNA sequence: TGTGCCAGCAGTTCACCTCTCGACTACGAGCAGTACTTC. This translates into CASSSPLDYEQYF.

Ten or more counts support this clonotype. The chain combines TRBV7-2 with TRBJ1-2, with 7 bases matching TRBD1. The CDR3 is made up of 13 amino acids. The junction had 2 bases not matched to a gene; V was cut back by 4 bases and J by 3 bases. CDR1 SGHTA and CDR2 FQGNSA come from the germline V gene. CDR3 in DNA: TGTGCCAGCAGCTCACAGGGGTACTATGGCTACACCTTC. This translates into CASSSQGYYGYTF. Full variable domain (missing parts from reference TRBV7-2 and TRBJ1-2): GAGVSQSPSNKVTEKGKDVELRCDPISGHTALYWYRQSLGQGLEFLIYFQGNSAPDKSGLPSDRFSAERTGGSVSTLTIQRTQQEDSAVYLCASSSQGYYGYTFGSGTRLTVV.

This clonotype showed up many times. The chain has TRBV6-5 and TRBJ2-7, with 9 bases aligning to TRBD1. V trimming: 6 bases; J trimming: 7 bases; junction bases outside the gene matches: 7. Per germline, CDR1 MNHEY and CDR2 SVGAGI. The CDR3 is 13 residues long. This CDR3 reads CASRRDRVSEQYF. The CDR3 DNA follows: TGTGCCAGCAGGCGGGACAGGGTATCTGAGCAGTACTTC.

Turning to this clonotype: The junction departs from the called germline gene at one end, perhaps through a read error. The chain has TRBV29-1 and TRBJ2-5; D is undetermined. The CDR3 runs 10 residues. CDR1 is SQVTM, CDR2 ANQGSEA, per germline. CDR3 DNA: TGCAGCGTCCGTTCTAGGGAAGTGGACTTC. This translates into CSVRSREVDF.